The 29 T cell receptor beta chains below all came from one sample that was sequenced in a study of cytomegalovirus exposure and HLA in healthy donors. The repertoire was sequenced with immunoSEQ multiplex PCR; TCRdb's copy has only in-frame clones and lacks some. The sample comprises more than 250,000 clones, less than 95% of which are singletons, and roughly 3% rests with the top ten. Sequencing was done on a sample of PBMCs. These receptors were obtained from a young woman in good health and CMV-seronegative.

As DNA, the CDR3 is TGTGCCAGCAGCGCCGGACAGGGGGCGGGTGGAAACACCATATATTTT. Translation: CASSAGQGAGGNTIYF. This chain joins TRBV9 and TRBJ1-3; 11 bases map to TRBD1. V gave up 3 bases and J gave up 3 bases; unmatched junction bases: 5. This CDR3 has 16 residues. CDR1 and CDR2 (germline): SGDLS, YYNGEE.

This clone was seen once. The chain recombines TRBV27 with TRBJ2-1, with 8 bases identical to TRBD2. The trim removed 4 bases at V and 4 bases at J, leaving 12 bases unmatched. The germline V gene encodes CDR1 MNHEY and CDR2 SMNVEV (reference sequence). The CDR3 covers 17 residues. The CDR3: CASSSFEAGDDYNEQFF. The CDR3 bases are TGTGCCAGCAGTTCTTTCGAAGCGGGAGATGATTACAATGAGCAGTTCTTC.

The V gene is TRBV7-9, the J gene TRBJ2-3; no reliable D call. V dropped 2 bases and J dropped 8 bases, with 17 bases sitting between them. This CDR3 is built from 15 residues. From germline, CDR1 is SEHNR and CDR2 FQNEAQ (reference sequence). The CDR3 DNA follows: TGTGCCAGCAGCTTACGACCCCCCAACCCACTTACGCAGTATTTT. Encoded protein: CASSLRPPNPLTQYF.

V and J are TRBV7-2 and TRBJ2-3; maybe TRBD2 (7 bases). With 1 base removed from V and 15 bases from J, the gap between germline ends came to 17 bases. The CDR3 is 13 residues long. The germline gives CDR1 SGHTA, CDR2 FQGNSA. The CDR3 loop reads CASSLVGGSGVYF. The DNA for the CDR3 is TGTGCCAGCAGCTTAGTGGGGGGCAGCGGGGTATATTTT.

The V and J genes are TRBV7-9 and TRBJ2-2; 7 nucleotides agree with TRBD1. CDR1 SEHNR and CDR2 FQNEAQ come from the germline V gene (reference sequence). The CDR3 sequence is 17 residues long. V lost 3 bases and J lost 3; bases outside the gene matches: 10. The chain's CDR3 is CASSLKGAKTDTGELFF. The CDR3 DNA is TGTGCCAGCAGCTTGAAGGGGGCAAAGACGGACACCGGGGAGCTGTTTTTT.

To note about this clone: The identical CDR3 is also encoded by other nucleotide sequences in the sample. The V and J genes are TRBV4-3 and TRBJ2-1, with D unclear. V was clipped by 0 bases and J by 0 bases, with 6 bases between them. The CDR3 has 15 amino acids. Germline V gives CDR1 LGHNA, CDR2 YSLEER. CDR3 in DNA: TGCGCCAGCAGCCAAGATGAGAGCTCCTACAATGAGCAGTTCTTC. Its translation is CASSQDESSYNEQFF.

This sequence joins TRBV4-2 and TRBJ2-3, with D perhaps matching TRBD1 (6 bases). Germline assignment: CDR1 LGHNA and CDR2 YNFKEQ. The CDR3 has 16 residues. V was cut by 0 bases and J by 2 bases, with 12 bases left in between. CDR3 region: CASSQEGGLNTDTQYF. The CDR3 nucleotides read TGTGCCAGCAGCCAAGAAGGGGGATTAAACACAGATACGCAGTATTTT.

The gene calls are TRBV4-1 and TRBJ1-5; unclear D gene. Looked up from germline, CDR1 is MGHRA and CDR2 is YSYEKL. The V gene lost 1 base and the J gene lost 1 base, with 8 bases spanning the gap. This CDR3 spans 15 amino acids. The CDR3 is CASSQGTVSNQPQHF. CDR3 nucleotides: TGCGCCAGCAGCCAAGGGACGGTCAGCAATCAGCCCCAGCATTTT.

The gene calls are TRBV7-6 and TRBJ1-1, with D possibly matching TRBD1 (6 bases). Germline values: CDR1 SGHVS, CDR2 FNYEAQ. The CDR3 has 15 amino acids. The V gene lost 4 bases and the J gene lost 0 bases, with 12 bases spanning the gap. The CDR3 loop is CASSSEGGMNTEAFF. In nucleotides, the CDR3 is TGTGCCAGCAGCTCCGAGGGGGGAATGAACACTGAAGCTTTCTTT.

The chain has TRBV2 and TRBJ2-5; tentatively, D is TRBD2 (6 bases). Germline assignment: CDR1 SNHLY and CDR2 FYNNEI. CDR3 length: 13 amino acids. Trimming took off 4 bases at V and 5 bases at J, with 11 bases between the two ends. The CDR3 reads CASSGGVRETQYF. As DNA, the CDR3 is TGTGCCAGCAGTGGGGGGGTCAGGGAGACCCAGTACTTC.

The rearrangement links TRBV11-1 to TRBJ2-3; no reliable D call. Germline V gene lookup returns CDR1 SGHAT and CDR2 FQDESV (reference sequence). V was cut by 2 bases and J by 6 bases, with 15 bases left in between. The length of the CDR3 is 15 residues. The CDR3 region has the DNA TGTGCCAGCAGCTTAAGGGCTAGTGTTCGGGATACGCAGTATTTT. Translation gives CASSLRASVRDTQYF.

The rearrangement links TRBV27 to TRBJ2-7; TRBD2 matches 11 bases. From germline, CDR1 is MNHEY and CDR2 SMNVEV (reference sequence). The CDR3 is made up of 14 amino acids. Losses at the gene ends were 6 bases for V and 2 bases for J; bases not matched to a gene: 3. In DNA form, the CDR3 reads TGTGCCAGCAGGGGACTAGCGGAAACCTACGAGCAGTACTTC. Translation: CASRGLAETYEQYF.

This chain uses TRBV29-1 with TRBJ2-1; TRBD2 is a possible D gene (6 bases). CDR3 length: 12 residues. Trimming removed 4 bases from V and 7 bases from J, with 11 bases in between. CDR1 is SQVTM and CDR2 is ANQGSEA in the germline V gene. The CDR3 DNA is TGCAGCGTTGCCAGTGGGGGGAATGAGCAGTTCTTC. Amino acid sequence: CSVASGGNEQFF.

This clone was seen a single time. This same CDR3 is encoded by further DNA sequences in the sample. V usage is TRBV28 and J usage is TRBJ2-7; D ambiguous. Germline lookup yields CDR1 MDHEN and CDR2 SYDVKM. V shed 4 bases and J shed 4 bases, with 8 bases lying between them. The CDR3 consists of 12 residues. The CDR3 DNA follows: TGTGCCAGCAGTTCACTCACGTACGAGCAGTACTTC. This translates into CASSSLTYEQYF.

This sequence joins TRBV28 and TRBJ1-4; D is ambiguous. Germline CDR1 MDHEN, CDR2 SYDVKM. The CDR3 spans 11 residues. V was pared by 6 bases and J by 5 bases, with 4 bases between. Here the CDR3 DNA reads TGTGCCAGCAGATGGAATGAAAAACTGTTTTTT. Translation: CASRWNEKLFF.

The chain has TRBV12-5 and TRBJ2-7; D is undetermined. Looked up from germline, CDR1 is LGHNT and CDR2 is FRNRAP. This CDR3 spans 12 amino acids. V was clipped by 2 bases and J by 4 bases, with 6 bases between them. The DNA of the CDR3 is TGTGCTAGTGGTTTGCCCGGATACGAGCAGTACTTC. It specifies CASGLPGYEQYF.

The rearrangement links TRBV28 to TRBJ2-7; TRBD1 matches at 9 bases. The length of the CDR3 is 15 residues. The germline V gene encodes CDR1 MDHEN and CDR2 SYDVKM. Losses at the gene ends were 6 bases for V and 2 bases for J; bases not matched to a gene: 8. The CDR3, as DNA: TGTGCCAGCAGATATCCCGGGACAGGGACCTACGAGCAGTACTTC. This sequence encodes CASRYPGTGTYEQYF.

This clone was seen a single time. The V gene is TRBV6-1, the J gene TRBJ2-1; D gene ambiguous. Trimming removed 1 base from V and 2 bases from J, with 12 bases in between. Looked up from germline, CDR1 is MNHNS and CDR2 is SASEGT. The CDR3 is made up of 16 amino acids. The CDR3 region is CASSEGLADTYNEQFF. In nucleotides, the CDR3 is TGTGCCAGCAGTGAAGGGTTAGCAGATACCTACAATGAGCAGTTCTTC.

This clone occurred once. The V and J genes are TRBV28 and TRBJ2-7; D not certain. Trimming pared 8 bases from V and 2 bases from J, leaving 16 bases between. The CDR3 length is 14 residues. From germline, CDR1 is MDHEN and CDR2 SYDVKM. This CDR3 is CASGSASPPYEQYF. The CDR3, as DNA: TGTGCCAGCGGGTCGGCGTCCCCCCCCTACGAGCAGTACTTC.

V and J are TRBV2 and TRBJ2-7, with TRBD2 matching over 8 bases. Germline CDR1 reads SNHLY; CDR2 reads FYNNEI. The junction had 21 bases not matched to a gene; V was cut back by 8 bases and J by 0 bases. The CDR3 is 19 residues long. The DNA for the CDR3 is TGTGCCAGCGGGGGAGACAGGACTAGCTCCCACGTTGGCTCCTACGAGCAGTACTTC. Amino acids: CASGGDRTSSHVGSYEQYF.

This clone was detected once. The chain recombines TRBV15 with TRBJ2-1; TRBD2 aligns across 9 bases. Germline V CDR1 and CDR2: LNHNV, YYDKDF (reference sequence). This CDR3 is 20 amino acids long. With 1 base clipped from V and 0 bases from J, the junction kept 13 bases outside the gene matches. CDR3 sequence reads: CATSRGAGGPFVGSYNEQFF. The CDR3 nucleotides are TGTGCCACCAGCAGAGGTGCGGGAGGGCCCTTCGTGGGCTCCTACAATGAGCAGTTCTTC.

CDR3 amino acids: CASSLLESGGVGNEQFF. Written as DNA, the CDR3 is TGCGCCAGCAGCTTGTTGGAATCAGGGGGCGTTGGGAATGAGCAGTTCTTC. The chain joins TRBV5-1 to TRBJ2-1, with 8 bases identical to TRBD1. The J segment lost 7 bases and the V segment lost 1 base, leaving 13 bases of the junction unmatched. This CDR3 contains 17 residues. Germline-derived CDR1 and CDR2 are SGHRS and YFSETQ.

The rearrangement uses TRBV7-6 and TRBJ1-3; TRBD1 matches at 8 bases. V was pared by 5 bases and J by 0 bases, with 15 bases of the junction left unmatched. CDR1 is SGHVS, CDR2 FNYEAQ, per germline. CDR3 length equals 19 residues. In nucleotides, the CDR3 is TGTGCCAGCAGCCCTGGGACAGGTGCTACGTACCTCTCTGGAAACACCATATATTTT. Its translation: CASSPGTGATYLSGNTIYF. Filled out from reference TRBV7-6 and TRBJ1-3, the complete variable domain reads GAGVSQSPRYKVTKRGQDVALRCDPISGHVSLYWYRQALGQGPEFLTYFNYEAQQDKSGLPNDRFSAERPEGSISTLTIQRTEQRDSAMYRCASSPGTGATYLSGNTIYFGEGSWLTVV.

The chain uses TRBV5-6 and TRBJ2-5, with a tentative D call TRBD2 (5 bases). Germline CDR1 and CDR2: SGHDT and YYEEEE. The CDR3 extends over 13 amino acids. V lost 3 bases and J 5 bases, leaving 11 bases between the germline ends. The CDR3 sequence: CASSSGSEETQYF. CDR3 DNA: TGTGCCAGCAGCTCGGGGTCCGAGGAGACCCAGTACTTC.

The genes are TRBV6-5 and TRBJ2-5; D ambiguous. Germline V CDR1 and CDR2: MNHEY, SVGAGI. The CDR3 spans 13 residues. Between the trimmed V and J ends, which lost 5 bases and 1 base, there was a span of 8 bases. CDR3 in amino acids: CASSRIGQETQYF. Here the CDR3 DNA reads TGTGCCAGCAGTAGGATTGGCCAAGAGACCCAGTACTTC.

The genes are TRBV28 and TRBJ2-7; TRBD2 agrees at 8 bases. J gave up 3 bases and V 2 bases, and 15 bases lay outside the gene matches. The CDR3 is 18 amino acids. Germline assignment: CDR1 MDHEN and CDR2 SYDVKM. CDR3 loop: CASSLTGGGTSGHYEQYF. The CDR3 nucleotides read TGTGCCAGCAGTTTAACCGGGGGCGGAACTAGCGGACACTACGAGCAGTACTTC.

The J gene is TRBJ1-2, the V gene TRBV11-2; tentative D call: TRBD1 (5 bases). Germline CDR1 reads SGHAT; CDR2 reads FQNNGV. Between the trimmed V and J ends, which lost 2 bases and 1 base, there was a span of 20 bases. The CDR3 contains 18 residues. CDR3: CASSLSLQGEFLNYGYTF. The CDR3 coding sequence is TGTGCCAGCAGCTTATCCCTTCAGGGTGAATTCCTTAACTATGGCTACACCTTC.

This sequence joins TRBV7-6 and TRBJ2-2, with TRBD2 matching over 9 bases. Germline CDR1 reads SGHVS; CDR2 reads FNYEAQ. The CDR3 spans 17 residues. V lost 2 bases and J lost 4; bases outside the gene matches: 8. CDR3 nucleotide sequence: TGTGCCAGCAGCTTATGGCGGGAGGGCCAGGGCACCGGGGAGCTGTTTTTT. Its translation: CASSLWREGQGTGELFF.

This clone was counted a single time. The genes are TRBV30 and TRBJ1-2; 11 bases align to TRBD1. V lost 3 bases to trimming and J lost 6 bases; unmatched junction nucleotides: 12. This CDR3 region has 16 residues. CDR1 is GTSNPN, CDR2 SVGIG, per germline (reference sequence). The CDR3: CAWSRDRGDVFDGYTF. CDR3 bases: TGTGCCTGGAGCCGGGACAGGGGGGATGTTTTTGATGGCTACACCTTC. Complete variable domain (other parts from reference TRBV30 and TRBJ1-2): SQTIHQWPATLVQPVGSPLSLECTVEGTSNPNLYWYRQAAGRGLQLLFYSVGIGQISSEVPQNLSASRPQDRQFILSSKKLLLSDSGFYLCAWSRDRGDVFDGYTFGSGTRLTVV.